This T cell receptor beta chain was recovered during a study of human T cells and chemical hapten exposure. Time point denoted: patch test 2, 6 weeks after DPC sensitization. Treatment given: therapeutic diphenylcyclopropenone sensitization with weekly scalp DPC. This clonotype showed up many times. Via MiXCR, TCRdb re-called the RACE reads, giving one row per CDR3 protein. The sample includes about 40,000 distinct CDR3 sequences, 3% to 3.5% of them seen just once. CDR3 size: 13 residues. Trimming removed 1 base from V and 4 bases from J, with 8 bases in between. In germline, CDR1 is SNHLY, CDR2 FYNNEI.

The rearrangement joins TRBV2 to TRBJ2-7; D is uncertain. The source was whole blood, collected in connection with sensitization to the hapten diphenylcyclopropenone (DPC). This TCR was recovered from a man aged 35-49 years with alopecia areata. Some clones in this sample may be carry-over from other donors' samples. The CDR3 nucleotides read TGTGCCAGCAGTGAAGGCCTCCATTACGAGCAGTACTTC. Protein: CASSEGLHYEQYF. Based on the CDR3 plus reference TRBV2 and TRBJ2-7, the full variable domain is EPEVTQTPSHQVTQMGQEVILRCVPISNHLYFYWYRQILGQKVEFLVSFYNNEISEKSEIFDDQFSVERPDGSNFTLKIRSTKLEDSAMYFCASSEGLHYEQYFGPGTRLTVT.